Below, 12 T cell receptor beta chains from the same sample are listed, as sequenced in a study of blood T cells in healthy people across ages. The authors ran a second PCR of roughly 7 to 11 cycles using a sample-barcoded 5' primer and a J-beta primer mix. TCRdb reprocessed the 5' RACE reads via MiXCR and lists one record per CDR3 protein. Of some 1.5 million distinct CDR3 sequences detected, roughly 43% appear once; the ten largest clones hold 4%. Sequenced sample: blood. The receptors were sampled from a woman aged 18-35 years in good health.

The CDR3 sequence: CASSSPGGLYNEQYF. CDR3 sequence (DNA): TGCGCCAGCAGCTCCCCGGGGGGATTATACAATGAGCAGTACTTC. V gene TRBV4-1 combines with J gene TRBJ2-1; 7 nucleotides line up with TRBD2. Judging by the DNA end, TRBJ2-7 fits better; the J call may be wrong. The CDR3 extends over 15 amino acids. The germline V gene encodes CDR1 MGHRA and CDR2 YSYEKL.

CDR3 coding DNA: TGTGCCAGCAGCTTAACTCCACAGGCCCTTCCGTACTTC. Protein product: CASSLTPQALPYF. The chain links TRBV7-2 to TRBJ2-7; D might be TRBD1 (5 bases). The CDR3 consists of 13 residues. Germline loops: CDR1 SGHTA, CDR2 FQGNSA. V was shortened by 2 bases and J by 12 bases, with 17 bases between the two germline ends.

This clonotype showed up just a few times. This chain joins TRBV28 and TRBJ2-3; no clear D gene. V was clipped by 4 bases and J by 7 bases, with 9 bases between them. Per germline, CDR1 MDHEN and CDR2 SYDVKM. CDR3 size: 12 residues. The CDR3: CASSSAGYTQYF. In DNA form, the CDR3 reads TGTGCCAGCAGTTCAGCTGGGTATACGCAGTATTTT.

The V and J genes are TRBV11-1 and TRBJ1-1; D is undetermined. This CDR3 contains 15 residues. CDR1 and CDR2 (germline): SGHAT, FQDESV (reference sequence). Trimming cost V 4 bases and J 1 base, with 13 bases left between them. The CDR3 bases are TGTGCCAGCAGCTCGGGCCACCCGGGGAACACTGAAGCTTTCTTT. It is translated as CASSSGHPGNTEAFF.

This clonotype was counted between two and nine times. J is TRBJ2-7 and V is TRBV6-2 or TRBV6-3; TRBD2 agrees at 11 bases. V lost 10 bases and J lost 3; bases outside the gene matches: 8. The length of the CDR3 is 14 residues. The V gene's germline CDR1 is MNHEY and CDR2 SVGEGT. The CDR3 DNA follows: TGTGCCACCAAAAGACTAGCGGGAATCTACGAGCAGTACTTC. Its protein is CATKRLAGIYEQYF.

The chain links TRBV21-1 to TRBJ2-7; the tabulated D call, TRBD2, remains unverified against the DNA. TRBV21-1 is designated a pseudogene. CDR3 size: 16 residues. The CDR3 region is CASSKRSGATSYEQYF. The CDR3 bases are TGTGCCAGCAGCAAAAGGAGCGGGGCGACCTCCTACGAGCAGTACTTC.

This clonotype has just a few counts. The rearrangement uses TRBV7-2 and TRBJ2-4; 8 positions match TRBD2. In germline, CDR1 is SGHTA, CDR2 FQGNSA. The J segment lost 7 bases and the V segment lost 5 bases, leaving 7 bases of the junction unmatched. The CDR3 spans 14 residues. CDR3 sequence (DNA): TGTGCCAGCAGCCCCCGGACTAGCTTGAACATTCAGTACTTC. Translation gives CASSPRTSLNIQYF.

V usage is TRBV3-1 and J usage is TRBJ2-7; D possibly corresponds to TRBD1 (5 bases). Gene TRBJ2-5 matches the end of the DNA better, so the J call may be wrong. CDR3 length: 16 residues. CDR1 is LGHDT, CDR2 YNNKEL, per germline (reference sequence). The CDR3, as DNA: TGTGCCAGCAGTCCAGGGTTCGCGCCCGGTAAAGAGACCCAGTACTTC. Translation: CASSPGFAPGKETQYF.

There are a few counts of this clonotype. The chain couples TRBV9 to TRBJ2-3; D is perhaps TRBD1 (5 bases). The CDR3 runs 16 residues. The V end lost 3 bases, the J end lost 0 bases, and 14 bases lay between the germline ends. Looked up from germline, CDR1 is SGDLS and CDR2 is YYNGEE. The CDR3 loop reads CASSATTDSSTDTQYF. In DNA, the CDR3 is TGTGCCAGCAGCGCCACGACAGATTCTAGCACAGATACGCAGTATTTT.

The chain combines TRBV2 with TRBJ2-5; 11 bases map to TRBD2. CDR3 length: 14 residues. Germline V gene lookup returns CDR1 SNHLY and CDR2 FYNNEI. The junction had 16 bases not matched to a gene; V was cut back by 11 bases and J by 11 bases. CDR3 in DNA: TGTGCCGGCAATAGCGGGAGGGTTAACAATGAGCAGTACTTC. Translated, it gives CAGNSGRVNNEQYF.

This clonotype has just a few counts. The V and J genes are TRBV7-2 and TRBJ2-5; D is unresolved. CDR3 length: 14 residues. The germline V gene has CDR1 SGHTA and CDR2 FQGNSA. Trimming took 4 bases from V and 1 from J, leaving 10 bases between them. For the CDR3, the DNA is TGTGCCAGCAGCTGGTGGGGTCTCCAAGAGACCCAGTACTTC. It is translated as CASSWWGLQETQYF.

This clonotype has a count of ten or more. The chain's CDR3 is CASSPLLADTDTQYF. The CDR3, as DNA: TGTGCCAGCTCACCACTTCTAGCGGACACAGATACGCAGTATTTT. The V gene is TRBV18, the J gene TRBJ2-3, with 7 nucleotides matching TRBD2. This CDR3 is 15 amino acids long. J lost 2 bases, V lost 1 base, and 3 bases had no gene match. Germline loops: CDR1 KGHSH, CDR2 LQKENI.